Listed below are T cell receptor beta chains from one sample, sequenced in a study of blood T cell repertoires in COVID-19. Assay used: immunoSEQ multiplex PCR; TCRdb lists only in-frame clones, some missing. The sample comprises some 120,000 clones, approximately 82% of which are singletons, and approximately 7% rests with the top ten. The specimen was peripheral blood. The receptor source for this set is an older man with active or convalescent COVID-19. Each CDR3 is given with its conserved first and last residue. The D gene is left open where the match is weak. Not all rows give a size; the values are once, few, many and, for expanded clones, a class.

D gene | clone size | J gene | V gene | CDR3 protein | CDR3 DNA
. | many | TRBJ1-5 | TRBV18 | CASSPRVGNQPQHF | TGTGCCAGCTCACCACGAGTAGGCAATCAGCCCCAGCATTTT
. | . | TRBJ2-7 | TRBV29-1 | CSVVADSYEQYF | TGCAGCGTTGTCGCGGACTCCTACGAGCAGTACTTC
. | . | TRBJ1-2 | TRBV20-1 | CSARESYGYTF | TGCAGTGCTAGAGAGAGCTATGGCTACACCTTC
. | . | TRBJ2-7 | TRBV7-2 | CASSFSDYEQYF | TGTGCCAGCAGCTTTTCAGACTACGAGCAGTACTTC
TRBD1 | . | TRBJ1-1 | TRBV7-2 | CASSLMAGGEAFF | TGTGCCAGCAGCTTAATGGCAGGGGGCGAAGCTTTCTTT
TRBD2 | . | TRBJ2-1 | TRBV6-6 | CASSPTLAGGINEQFF | TGTGCCAGCAGTCCTACACTAGCGGGAGGGATTAATGAGCAGTTCTTC
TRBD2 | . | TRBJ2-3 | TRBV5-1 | CASSFSGTSPDTQYF | TGCGCCAGCAGCTTCTCCGGGACTAGTCCAGATACGCAGTATTTT
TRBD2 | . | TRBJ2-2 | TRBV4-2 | CASSPPGLAGWNTGELFF | TGTGCCAGCAGCCCGCCGGGACTAGCGGGGTGGAACACCGGGGAGCTGTTTTTT
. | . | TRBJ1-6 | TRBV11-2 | CASSPQRGNSPLHF | TGTGCCAGCAGCCCTCAGCGGGGGAATTCACCCCTCCACTTT
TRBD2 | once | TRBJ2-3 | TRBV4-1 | CASSLLSSGGSTDTQYF | TGCGCCAGCAGCCTCCTCTCTAGCGGGGGGAGCACAGATACGCAGTATTTT
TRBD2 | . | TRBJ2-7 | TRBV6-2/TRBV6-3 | CASSHRTSGIYEQYF | TGTGCCAGCAGTCACCGGACTAGCGGGATCTACGAGCAGTACTTC
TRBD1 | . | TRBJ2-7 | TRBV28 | CASSPVRGRPSAYEQYF | TGTGCCAGCAGTCCCGTTAGGGGGCGACCGAGTGCCTACGAGCAGTACTTC
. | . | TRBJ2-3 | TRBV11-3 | CASSLDSNSVDTQYF | TGTGCCAGCAGCTTAGATAGTAATAGCGTCGATACGCAGTATTTT
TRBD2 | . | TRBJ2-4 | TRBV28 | CASTSLAGGFRNIQYF | TGTGCCAGCACCAGCTTAGCGGGAGGGTTTCGGAACATTCAGTACTTC
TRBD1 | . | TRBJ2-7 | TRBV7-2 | CASSPNRGLYEQYF | TGTGCCAGCAGCCCCAACAGGGGCCTCTACGAGCAGTACTTC
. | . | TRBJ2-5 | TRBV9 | CASSSRPEGTQYF | TGTGCCAGCAGCTCAAGGCCCGAGGGGACCCAGTACTTC
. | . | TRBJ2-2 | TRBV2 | CASSLTETGELFF | TGTGCCAGCAGCCTGACGGAGACCGGGGAGCTGTTTTTT
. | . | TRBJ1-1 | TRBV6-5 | CASSLGQNTEAFF | TGTGCCAGCAGTCTTGGGCAGAACACTGAAGCTTTCTTT
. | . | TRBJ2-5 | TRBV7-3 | CASSSGSGTQETQYF | TGTGCCAGCAGCTCAGGATCCGGGACTCAAGAGACCCAGTACTTC
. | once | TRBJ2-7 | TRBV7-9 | CASSRTESSYEQYF | TGTGCCAGCAGCCGGACAGAAAGCTCCTACGAGCAGTACTTC
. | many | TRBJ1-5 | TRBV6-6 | CASKREVDQPQHF | TGTGCCAGCAAAAGGGAGGTTGATCAGCCCCAGCATTTT
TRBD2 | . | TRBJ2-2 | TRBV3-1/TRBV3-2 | CASSQMGLAVTGELFF | TGTGCCAGCAGTCAAATGGGACTAGCGGTTACCGGGGAGCTGTTTTTT
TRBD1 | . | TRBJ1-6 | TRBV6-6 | CASSNDRVRSPLHF | TGTGCCAGCAGTAACGACAGGGTTCGATCACCCCTCCACTTT
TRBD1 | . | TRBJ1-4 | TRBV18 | CASSHGQGRPEKLFF | TGTGCCAGCTCACACGGACAGGGGAGACCTGAAAAACTGTTTTTT
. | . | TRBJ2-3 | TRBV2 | CASSRQFTDTQYF | TGTGCCAGCAGTCGACAATTCACAGATACGCAGTATTTT
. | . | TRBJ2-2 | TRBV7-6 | CASRPTVTGELFF | TGTGCCAGCAGACCGACAGTCACCGGGGAGCTGTTTTTT
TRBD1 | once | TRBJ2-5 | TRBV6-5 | CASSRGQYQETQYF | TGTGCCAGCAGCAGGGGGCAGTACCAAGAGACCCAGTACTTC
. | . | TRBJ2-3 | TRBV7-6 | CASSKNAELSTDTQYF | TGTGCCAGCAGCAAAAACGCTGAACTTAGCACAGATACGCAGTATTTT
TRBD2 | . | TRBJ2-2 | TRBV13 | CASSVGLANTGELFF | TGTGCCAGCAGCGTGGGACTAGCGAACACCGGGGAGCTGTTTTTT
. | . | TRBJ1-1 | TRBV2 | CASSGRQVALNTEAFF | TGTGCCAGCAGTGGCCGACAGGTGGCATTGAACACTGAAGCTTTCTTT
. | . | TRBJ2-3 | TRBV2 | CASSGQGTDTQYF | TGTGCCAGCAGTGGGCAGGGCACAGATACGCAGTATTTT
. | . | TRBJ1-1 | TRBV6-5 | CASSLRGGYTEAFF | TGTGCCAGCAGTCTCAGGGGTGGGTACACTGAAGCTTTCTTT
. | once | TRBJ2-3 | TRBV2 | CASKEGWGDTQYF | TGTGCCAGCAAGGAGGGGTGGGGAGATACGCAGTATTTT
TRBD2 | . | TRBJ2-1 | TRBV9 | CASSALAGGVNEQFF | TGTGCCAGCAGCGCACTAGCGGGGGGGGTCAATGAGCAGTTCTTC
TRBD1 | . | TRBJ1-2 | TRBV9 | CASSGDRVYGYTF | TGTGCCAGCAGCGGGGACAGGGTTTATGGCTACACCTTC
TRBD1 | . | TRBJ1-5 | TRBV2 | CASSEGQGSQPQHF | TGTGCCAGCAGTGAAGGACAGGGGAGTCAGCCCCAGCATTTT
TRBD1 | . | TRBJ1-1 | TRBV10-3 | CAISVAGGLNTEAFF | TGTGCCATCAGTGTCGCAGGGGGCTTGAACACTGAAGCTTTCTTT
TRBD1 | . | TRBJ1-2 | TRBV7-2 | CASSSRTGADNYGYTF | TGTGCCAGCAGCTCTCGGACAGGGGCCGACAATTATGGCTACACCTTC
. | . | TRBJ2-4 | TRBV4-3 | CASSQEAGQSKIAKNIQYF | TGCGCCAGCAGCCAAGAGGCGGGACAGTCTAAGATAGCCAAAAACATTCAGTACTTC
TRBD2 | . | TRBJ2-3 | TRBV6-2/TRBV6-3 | CASSYLLAGGSTDTQYF | TGTGCCAGCAGTTACCTACTTGCGGGAGGAAGTACAGATACGCAGTATTTT
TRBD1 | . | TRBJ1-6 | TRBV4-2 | CASRSGGLDSPLHF | TGTGCCAGCAGGTCAGGGGGCTTGGATTCACCCCTCCACTTT
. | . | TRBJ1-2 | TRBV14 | CASSQARGTGYTF | TGTGCCAGCAGCCAAGCTCGGGGGACCGGCTACACCTTC
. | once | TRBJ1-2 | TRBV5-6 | CASSFVGAGYYGYTF | TGTGCCAGCAGCTTTGTTGGTGCGGGGTACTATGGCTACACCTTC
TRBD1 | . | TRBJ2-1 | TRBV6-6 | CASSPGTVRTYNEQFF | TGTGCCAGCAGCCCTGGGACAGTTCGGACCTACAATGAGCAGTTCTTC
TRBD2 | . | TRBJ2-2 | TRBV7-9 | CASSQRTSGGRGTGELFF | TGTGCCAGCAGCCAACGGACTAGCGGGGGGCGGGGCACCGGGGAGCTGTTTTTT
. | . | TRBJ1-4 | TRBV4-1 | CASSHSPGGNEKLFF | TGCGCCAGCAGCCACAGTCCCGGGGGGAATGAAAAACTGTTTTTT
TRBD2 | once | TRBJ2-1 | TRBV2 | CASRFSSGRDEQFF | TGTGCCAGCAGGTTTTCTAGCGGGAGAGATGAGCAGTTCTTC
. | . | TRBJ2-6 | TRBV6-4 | CASSSGDAGANVLTF | TGTGCCAGCAGTTCGGGGGATGCTGGGGCCAACGTCCTGACTTTC
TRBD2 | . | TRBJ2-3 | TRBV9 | CASKASGSSDTQYF | TGTGCCAGCAAGGCTAGCGGGAGCTCAGATACGCAGTATTTT
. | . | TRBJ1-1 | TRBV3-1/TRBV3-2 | CASSQALRAFF | TGTGCCAGCAGCCAAGCCTTGCGGGCTTTCTTT
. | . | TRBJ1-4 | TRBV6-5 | CASRNMQGRDEKLFF | TGTGCCAGCAGAAACATGCAGGGTCGTGATGAAAAACTGTTTTTT